The 10 T cell receptor beta chains below were found in one sample sequenced in a study of T cell responses to AZD1222 COVID-19 vaccine. Libraries were prepared by immunoSEQ multiplex PCR; TCRdb keeps only in-frame clonotypes and omits some of them. Here the sample spans fewer than 120,000 clones, nearly 90% being singletons. Sequenced material: peripheral blood, taken on day 0 of AZD1222 vaccination. Receptors originate from an adult in good health.

The J gene is TRBJ2-7, the V gene TRBV6-2 or TRBV6-3, with unresolved D. The length of the CDR3 is 13 residues. V was trimmed by 3 bases and J by 7 bases, leaving 13 bases between them. The germline V gene has CDR1 MNHEY and CDR2 SVGEGT. CDR3 nucleotides: TGTGCCAGCAGTTATTGGGTGGAGAGGGAGCAGTACTTC. This sequence encodes CASSYWVEREQYF.

The chain links TRBV7-8 to TRBJ1-5; weak D call: TRBD1 (6 bases). V was shortened by 3 bases and J by 6 bases, with 12 bases between the two germline ends. CDR1 is SGHVS, CDR2 FQNEAQ, per germline. This CDR3 spans 14 amino acids. DNA for the CDR3: TGTGCCAGCAGCTTTGGGGGCGGCCCTCAGCCCCAGCATTTT. It encodes CASSFGGGPQPQHF.

This chain links TRBV6-1 with TRBJ2-1, with 9 bases identical to TRBD1. CDR1 is MNHNS and CDR2 is SASEGT in the germline V gene. This CDR3 has 15 residues. With 1 base clipped from V and 10 bases from J, the junction kept 8 bases outside the gene matches. The CDR3 DNA follows: TGTGCCAGCAGTGAAGACGGACAGGGGTTCCGGGAGCAGTTCTTC. Its translation is CASSEDGQGFREQFF.

Regarding this clone: Its ends do not fully match the called genes, so a read error is possible. The J gene is TRBJ1-1, the V gene TRBV7-7; unclear D gene. The CDR3 has 13 amino acids. The germline V gene has CDR1 SSHAT and CDR2 FNYEAQ (reference sequence). In DNA, the CDR3 is TGTGCTAGCAGCTCTCACATGAACACTGAAGCTTTCTTT. Its protein product is CASSSHMNTEAFF.

The gene calls are TRBV30 and TRBJ1-1; 7 bases agree with TRBD1. Germline CDR1 and CDR2: GTSNPN and SVGIG (reference sequence). V lost 4 bases to trimming and J lost 0 bases; unmatched junction nucleotides: 5. The CDR3 runs to 14 residues. The CDR3 DNA follows: TGTGCCTGGAAAAGGGACAGCCTGAACACTGAAGCTTTCTTT. It translates to CAWKRDSLNTEAFF. The whole variable domain, filled in from reference TRBV30 and TRBJ1-1, reads SQTIHQWPATLVQPVGSPLSLECTVEGTSNPNLYWYRQAAGRGLQLLFYSVGIGQISSEVPQNLSASRPQDRQFILSSKKLLLSDSGFYLCAWKRDSLNTEAFFGQGTRLTVV.

The chain combines TRBV18 with TRBJ1-6; D ambiguous. This CDR3 spans 16 amino acids. The germline gives CDR1 KGHSH, CDR2 LQKENI. Trimming took 3 bases from V and 6 from J, leaving 15 bases between them. The CDR3 loop is CASSPEGESLNSPLHF. The CDR3 DNA is TGTGCCAGCTCACCGGAGGGAGAGTCCCTTAATTCACCCCTCCACTTT.

The chain employs TRBV10-3 and TRBJ2-7, with D unresolved. Deletions cut 0 bases from V and 1 base from J, with 7 bases between. Germline V gives CDR1 ENHRY, CDR2 SYGVKD. The CDR3 runs to 14 residues. The CDR3 DNA reads TGTGCCATCAGTGAGTCTGAACTATCCTACGAGCAGTACTTC. Its translation: CAISESELSYEQYF.

The chain couples TRBV6-6 to TRBJ2-2; 7 bases agree with TRBD2. The CDR3 is 15 amino acids. Trimming cost V 6 bases and J 6 bases; bases outside gene matches: 10. CDR1 MNHNY and CDR2 SVGAGI come from the germline V gene (reference sequence). The CDR3 region has the DNA TGTGCCAGCAGACGAGCGGGACCGCCCGCCGGGGAGCTGTTTTTT. It specifies CASRRAGPPAGELFF.

This clone has a handful of counts. The V and J genes are TRBV3-1 (or the pseudogene TRBV3-2) and TRBJ1-1, with 8 bases that match TRBD1. Germline trimming cut 6 bases from V and 5 bases from J; bases unmatched to any gene: 8. Germline V lookup: CDR1 LGHDT, CDR2 YNNKEL (reference sequence). The CDR3 is 14 amino acids. This CDR3 reads CASRGLDRATEAFF. The CDR3 DNA reads TGTGCCAGCAGAGGATTGGACAGGGCTACTGAAGCTTTCTTT.

This chain joins TRBV14 and TRBJ1-1, with TRBD1 matching over 7 bases. Germline lookup yields CDR1 SGHDN and CDR2 FVKESK. This CDR3 spans 16 amino acids. The V gene end was trimmed by 1 base and the J gene end by 5 bases; junction bases not matched to a gene: 10. The CDR3 nucleotides are TGTGCCAGCAGCCAAGCTCGGACAGGTTTTTTTACTGAAGCTTTCTTT. It yields the protein CASSQARTGFFTEAFF.